This section outlines one T cell receptor beta chain sequence together with its context. Its specificity is unknown. V dropped 3 bases and J dropped 4 bases, with 10 bases sitting between them. Germline V lookup: CDR1 SGHDN, CDR2 FVKESK. This CDR3 is 14 amino acids long. These data are taken from a study of beta chain features in type 1 diabetes. Investigators reverse transcribed all isolated RNA, so they sequenced expressed TCRB transcripts. Assay: immunoSEQ multiplex PCR; the TCRdb copy retains only in-frame clones and omits some. The sample lists some 60,000 clones; roughly 60% were seen once. Whole-study findings and limits: Comparison showed that naive, central memory and Treg TCRB repertoires appeared more similar among patients than among healthy donors.

The sequence came from a woman under 30 in good health. The chain has TRBV14 and TRBJ1-3, with D perhaps matching TRBD1 (6 bases). The sequenced sample consisted of Tregs from blood. The CDR3 DNA reads TGTGCCAGCAGCCATACAGGGTACGGAAACACCATATATTTT. This translates into CASSHTGYGNTIYF. Full variable domain (rest looked up from reference TRBV14 and TRBJ1-3): EAGVTQFPSHSVIEKGQTVTLRCDPISGHDNLYWYRRVMGKEIKFLLHFVKESKQDESGMPNNRFLAERTGGTYSTLKVQPAELEDSGVYFCASSHTGYGNTIYFGEGSWLTVV.